This T cell receptor (beta chain) was sequenced for a study of vaccination and CD4 T cells after COVID-19. Concerning this clonotype itself: The target antigen is unknown.

Treatment noted: roughly 11-day PBMC culture with coronavirus spike peptide pools or control peptides (ViraFEST assay). Sequenced with the Oncomine TCR Beta short-read assay was DNA taken from cultured CD4+ T cells. TCRdb redid the calling of the PCR reads with MiXCR, one entry per CDR3 protein. The table shows approximately 3,200 distinct CDR3 sequences, with around 19% occurring only once. Germline CDR1 SNHLY, CDR2 FYNNEI. Trimming removed 4 bases from V and 0 bases from J, with 10 bases in between. The CDR3 is made up of 15 amino acids. The rearrangement links TRBV2 to TRBJ1-3; D may be TRBD1 (5 bases). This TCR came from a human donor who had recovered from COVID-19. Sequencing was performed on CD4+ T cells from blood, cultured in vitro. Here the CDR3 DNA reads TGTGCCAGCAGTGGGGGCCTGAGCTCTGGAAACACCATATATTTT. Translated: CASSGGLSSGNTIYF.